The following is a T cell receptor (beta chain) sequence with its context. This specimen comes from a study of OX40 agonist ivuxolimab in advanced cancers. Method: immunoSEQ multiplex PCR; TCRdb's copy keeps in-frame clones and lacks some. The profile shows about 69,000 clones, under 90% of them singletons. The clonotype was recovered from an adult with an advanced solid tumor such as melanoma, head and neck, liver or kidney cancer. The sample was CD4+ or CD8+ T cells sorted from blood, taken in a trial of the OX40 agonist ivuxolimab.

As DNA, the CDR3 is TGCGCCAGCAGCCAAGATCTAGGCAGGGGGCTCGGAGATACGCAGTATTTT. Translation: CASSQDLGRGLGDTQYF. This sequence joins TRBV4-3 and TRBJ2-3; 8 bases agree with TRBD1. CDR1 is LGHNA and CDR2 is YSLEER in the germline V gene. Germline trimming cut 0 bases from V and 5 bases from J; bases unmatched to any gene: 10. The length of the CDR3 is 17 residues.